This is a list of T cell receptor beta chains from one sample in a study of blood T cell repertoires in COVID-19. Clones were sequenced by immunoSEQ multiplex PCR, and TCRdb holds only the in-frame ones, with some missing. The sample includes roughly 99,000 clones, more than 70% of them seen just once. The material sequenced was peripheral blood. These receptors were obtained from a human donor in a cohort sampled during active COVID-19. The CDR3 runs from the conserved cysteine through the conserved F or W. A D gene is named only where the DNA matches it firmly. For some rows the clone size is stated as once, few or many, or as a class when expanded; others skip it.

TRBJ2-7 TRBV25-1 - TRBD2 TGTGCCAGCAGTGACCCCCTCGGGCTAGCGGGAGCCGAGGAGCAGTACTTC CASSDPLGLAGAEEQYF
TRBJ2-1 TRBV7-2 few TRBD2 TGTGCCAGCAGCCCCTATGGACTAGCGGGAGAATACGATGAGCAGTTCTTC CASSPYGLAGEYDEQFF
TRBJ2-7 TRBV27 - - TGTGCCAGCAGTTTAAAGGAGCGGAGCCCTTTCTACGAGCAGTACTTC CASSLKERSPFYEQYF
TRBJ1-2 TRBV24-1 once - TGTGCCACCAGTGATTTGAGGCAGGGCGGTGGCTACACCTTC CATSDLRQGGGYTF
TRBJ1-1 TRBV6-5 once - TGTGCCAGCATGGAGGGCACTGAAGCTTTCTTT CASMEGTEAFF
TRBJ2-7 TRBV5-1 - TRBD1 TGCGCCAGCAGCCCGGGGACAGGAAGTCTCCTACGAGAGCAGTACTTC CASSPGTGSLLREQYF
TRBJ1-5 TRBV10-3 - TRBD1 TGTGCCATCAGTGAGTCTTCGACAGGGAATCAGCCCCAGCATTTT CAISESSTGNQPQHF
TRBJ1-2 TRBV6-5 - TRBD1 TGTGCCAGCAGCCTGGCAGGACAGGGGACTGGCTACACCTTC CASSLAGQGTGYTF
TRBJ1-4 TRBV7-9 - - TGTGCCAGCAGCCCCCTGGGAGATAATAATGAAAAACTGTTTTTT CASSPLGDNNEKLFF
TRBJ2-3 TRBV10-3 - - TGTGCCATCAGTGGGGAAGCGGTCTCTCACCCTAGCACAGATACGCAGTATTTT CAISGEAVSHPSTDTQYF
TRBJ1-1 TRBV11-2 - - TGTGCCAGCAGCTTATTAAAGCACCCAGGGACTGAAGCTTTCTTT CASSLLKHPGTEAFF
TRBJ2-2 TRBV27 - TRBD2 TGTGCCAGCCTAGCGGGAACGAACACCGGGGAGCTGTTTTTT CASLAGTNTGELFF
TRBJ2-1 TRBV19 - - TGTGCCACCAGGTCTATATCTGAGCAGTTCTTC CATRSISEQFF
TRBJ1-4 TRBV7-2 - - TGTGCCAGCACCCCTCGCGGGGGAACTAATGAAAAACTGTTTTTT CASTPRGGTNEKLFF
TRBJ2-5 TRBV4-1 - TRBD1 TGCGCCAGCAGCCAAGATCAGGGGGCTGGGGAGACCCAGTACTTC CASSQDQGAGETQYF
TRBJ2-7 TRBV10-3 - TRBD1 TGTGCCATCAAGAACGGGACAGGACCCTACGAGCAGTACTTC CAIKNGTGPYEQYF
TRBJ1-4 TRBV3-1/TRBV3-2 - TRBD1 TGTGCCAGCAGCCTACGGACAGGTCTCGCCGGAAAACTGTTTTTT CASSLRTGLAGKLFF
TRBJ2-7 TRBV5-1 - TRBD1 TGCGCCAGCAGCCCGATCCCGGGACAGGGTATCGAGCAGTACTTC CASSPIPGQGIEQYF
TRBJ1-2 TRBV4-1 - TRBD1 TGCGCCAGCAGCCACATGACAGGGTCGAACTATGGCTACACCTTC CASSHMTGSNYGYTF
TRBJ1-5 TRBV12-3/TRBV12-4 - - TGTGCCAGCAGTTTTTCCCCACAGCCCCAGCATTTT CASSFSPQPQHF
TRBJ1-2 TRBV6-6 - - TGTGCCAGCAGTTACAGAGAGGCCAATCTTTCTGGCTACACCTTC CASSYREANLSGYTF
TRBJ2-5 TRBV19 - - TGTGCCAGTAAACCTACAGGGTCTTTCTCGGAGACCCAGTACTTC CASKPTGSFSETQYF
TRBJ1-3 TRBV21-1 - - TGTGCCAGCAAGAGGGGCAGGGGTGAAAACACCATATATTTT CASKRGRGENTIYF
TRBJ2-5 TRBV27 - - TGTGCCAGCAGTGTACAAGAGACCCAGTACTTC CASSVQETQYF
TRBJ1-1 TRBV28 few TRBD1 TGTGCCAGCAGTCTCCCGCCGGGACAGGGGTCTGAAGCTTTCTTT CASSLPPGQGSEAFF
TRBJ2-7 TRBV7-8 - TRBD2 TGTGCCAGCAGCTTAGGAGCGGGAGAGGGATACGAGCAGTACTTC CASSLGAGEGYEQYF
TRBJ2-1 TRBV24-1 - - TGTGCCACCAGTCCCCGTAGCGTATACAATGAGCAGTTCTTC CATSPRSVYNEQFF
TRBJ2-2 TRBV6-5 - - TGTGCCAGCAGTTACTCTGGGCAGGGCGGCGGGGAGCTGTTTTTT CASSYSGQGGGELFF
TRBJ2-3 TRBV5-4 - TRBD1 TGTGCCAGCAGCCGTCCCGGGACAGGGATTGGGGATACGCAGTATTTT CASSRPGTGIGDTQYF
TRBJ2-3 TRBV7-3 - TRBD2 TGTGCCAGCAGCCGTACGGCGGGAGCTGTAATCGATACGCAGTATTTT CASSRTAGAVIDTQYF
TRBJ2-2 TRBV6-5 - - TGTGCCAGCAGGCGGATGGCAGACAACACCGGGGAGCTGTTTTTT CASRRMADNTGELFF
TRBJ1-1 TRBV12-3/TRBV12-4 few - TGTGCCAGCAGAACGCCGGCAGGGGTGAGGGCTTTCTTT CASRTPAGVRAFF
TRBJ2-5 TRBV7-8 - TRBD2 TGTGCCAGCAGCCCTCGGGATAGCGGGAGCGGTTTTCGGGAGACCCAGTACTTC CASSPRDSGSGFRETQYF
TRBJ1-1 TRBV11-1 - TRBD1 TGTGCCAGCAGCTTAGCAGGGGGCGGTATCACTGAAGCTTTCTTT CASSLAGGGITEAFF
TRBJ2-7 TRBV5-1 few - TGCGCCAGCAGCTTGGCCTTTAGCGGACCCTACGAGCAGTACTTC CASSLAFSGPYEQYF
TRBJ1-2 TRBV6-5 few TRBD1 TGTGCCAGCAGCCGAACCGGACAGGGCGGCAATGGCTACACCTTC CASSRTGQGGNGYTF
TRBJ2-7 TRBV9 few - TGTGCCAGCAGCCGACTAGATCTCCCTGACGAGCAGTACTTC CASSRLDLPDEQYF
TRBJ1-2 TRBV28 - TRBD1 TGTGCCAGCAGTCCCACAGGGGGCCCGTATAACTATGGCTACACCTTC CASSPTGGPYNYGYTF
TRBJ2-5 TRBV9 once TRBD2 TGTGCCAGCAGCGCTGGACTAGCGGGAGGGTGGGCGTTAGGGACCCAGTACTTC CASSAGLAGGWALGTQYF
TRBJ2-6 TRBV28 - - TGTGCCAGCAAAGGCGGAGACTTCTCTGGGGCCAACGTCCTGACTTTC CASKGGDFSGANVLTF